These 11 T cell receptor beta chains share one sample of origin, sequenced in a study of shared clonotypes between healthy human individuals. The data were produced by immunoSEQ multiplex PCR, yet TCRdb's version contains in-frame clones alone and is incomplete. Here the sample spans fewer than 600,000 clones, roughly 79% being singletons. The specimen was PBMCs. The receptor source for this set is a woman in her forties in good health. Some clones in this sample may be carry-over from other donors' samples.

This clone was seen many times. The same CDR3 can be traced to other DNA sequences in this sample. The chain joins TRBV28 to TRBJ2-5, with 9 nucleotides matching TRBD1. The germline gives CDR1 MDHEN, CDR2 SYDVKM. V shed 7 bases, J shed 5 bases, and the junction held 14 bases outside the gene matches. The CDR3 loop spans 16 amino acids. The CDR3 nucleotides read TGTGCCAGCAACATACTGGGACAGGGTTCGGGCGAGACCCAGTACTTC. Translation gives CASNILGQGSGETQYF.

With regard to this clone: A far bigger clonotype differs at one base, so this is likely a read error. This likely comes from a read error, as the CDR3 has no conserved phenylalanine or tryptophan at its end. The chain carries TRBV6-6 and TRBJ2-7; TRBD2 matches 8 bases. CDR1 MNHNY and CDR2 SVGAGI come from the germline V gene (reference sequence). V trimming: 0 bases; J trimming: 5 bases; junction bases outside the gene matches: 6. The CDR3 extends over 15 amino acids. The CDR3 sequence is CASSYSAGGSDEQYL. DNA of the CDR3: TGTGCCAGCAGTTACTCTGCGGGAGGTTCGGACGAGCAGTACCTC.

The table lists this clone with a count of one. A far bigger clonotype differs at one base, so this is likely a read error. The same CDR3 can be traced to other DNA sequences in this sample. The DNA of the CDR3 is TGCAGCGTTGAGGTATTAGGGCAGGGATACTATGGCTACACCTTC. This gives the protein CSVEVLGQGYYGYTF. The genes are TRBV29-1 and TRBJ1-2; possibly TRBD1 for D (5 bases). The CDR3 extends over 15 amino acids. The V and J ends lost 3 bases and 3 bases respectively, with 17 bases between them. Per the germline V gene, CDR1 is SQVTM and CDR2 is ANQGSEA.

The chain uses TRBV30 and TRBJ1-5; D is possibly TRBD1 (6 bases). Germline V gives CDR1 GTSNPN, CDR2 SVGIG (reference sequence). Between the trimmed V and J ends, which lost 3 bases and 4 bases, there was a span of 13 bases. This CDR3 is built from 14 residues. Written as DNA, the CDR3 is TGTGCCTGGAGGGCCGACAGGCCGAATCAGCCCCAGCATTTT. Amino acid sequence: CAWRADRPNQPQHF.

The chain combines TRBV7-9 with TRBJ1-2, with 7 bases aligning to TRBD1. Germline lookup yields CDR1 SEHNR and CDR2 FQNEAQ (reference sequence). The trim removed 2 bases at V and 2 bases at J, leaving 2 bases unmatched. The CDR3 contains 14 residues. The CDR3 DNA follows: TGTGCCAGCAGCTTACAGGGGGGCAACTATGGCTACACCTTC. This gives the protein CASSLQGGNYGYTF.

The chain links TRBV15 to TRBJ2-1, with D hard to call. Between the trimmed V and J ends, which lost 7 bases and 0 bases, there was a span of 10 bases. Germline-derived CDR1 and CDR2 are LNHNV and YYDKDF (reference sequence). The CDR3 covers 14 residues. CDR3 bases: TGTGCCACCACGCTAAGGGACTCCTACAATGAGCAGTTCTTC. Its protein product is CATTLRDSYNEQFF.

A remark on this clone: The junction departs from the called germline gene at one end, perhaps through a read error. This rearrangement joins TRBV28 to TRBJ2-1; D may correspond to TRBD1 or TRBD2 (5 bases each). Per the germline V gene, CDR1 is MDHEN and CDR2 is SYDVKM. CDR3 length: 12 amino acids. The CDR3 sequence: CASSFSGTIPVF. CDR3 DNA: TGTGCCAGCAGTTTCTCCGGGACCATCCCAGTCTTC. Complete variable domain (other parts from reference TRBV28 and TRBJ2-1): DVKVTQSSRYLVKRTGEKVFLECVQDMDHENMFWYRQDPGLGLRLIYFSYDVKMKEKGDIPEGYSVSREKKERFSLILESASTNQTSMYLCASSFSGTIPVFGPGTRLTVL.

This clone was picked up a small number of times. The chain combines TRBV7-8 with TRBJ2-7; TRBD2 agrees at 7 bases. Germline CDR1 reads SGHVS; CDR2 reads FQNEAQ. This CDR3 contains 13 residues. With V trimmed by 0 bases and J by 7 bases, 3 bases remained unmatched. The CDR3 DNA reads TGTGCCAGCAGCTTAGCACTAGCGCGGGAGCAGTACTTC. This codes for CASSLALAREQYF. Supplemented by reference TRBV7-8 and TRBJ2-7, the full variable domain reads GAGVSQSPRYKVAKRGQDVALRCDPISGHVSLFWYQQALGQGPEFLTYFQNEAQLDKSGLPSDRFFAERPEGSVSTLKIQRTQQEDSAVYLCASSLALAREQYFGPGTRLTVT.

In its sample, this clone was seen once. The junction departs from the called germline gene at one end, perhaps through a read error. This chain uses TRBV4-2 with TRBJ1-4; D remains unclear. Germline CDR1 is LGHNA and CDR2 is YNFKEQ. This CDR3 region has 13 residues. CDR3 sequence reads: CASSQWRNEKLLF. CDR3 sequence (DNA): TGTGCCAGCAGCCAATGGCGTAATGAAAAACTGCTTTTT.

The chain recombines TRBV29-1 with TRBJ1-1; D is possibly TRBD1 (5 bases). The CDR3 length is 15 residues. CDR1 and CDR2 (germline): SQVTM, ANQGSEA. Trimming removed 1 base at V and 5 bases at J, with 17 bases between. Here the CDR3 DNA reads TGCAGCGTTGAAGTGGGACCTTCCCGGGGAACTGAAGCTTTCTTT. Translating gives CSVEVGPSRGTEAFF.

The chain links TRBV11-2 to TRBJ1-5; D gene ambiguous. The CDR3 is 13 residues long. V lost 0 bases and J 9 bases, leaving 9 bases between the germline ends. CDR1 is SGHAT, CDR2 FQNNGV, per germline. The CDR3 nucleotides read TGTGCCAGCAGCTTAGATCTAAGACTGCCCCAGCATTTT. Translating gives CASSLDLRLPQHF.